This TCR beta chain was found in a study of long-term antiretroviral therapy in people with HIV. CDR3 length: 14 amino acids. CDR1 is LNHDA, CDR2 SQIVND, per germline (reference sequence). With 6 bases removed from V and 2 bases from J, the gap between germline ends came to 14 bases. Researchers ran immunoSEQ v3.0 at survey level. Clones were sequenced by immunoSEQ multiplex PCR, and TCRdb holds only the in-frame ones, with some missing. Of 21,000 or so clones detected, approximately 77% appear once; the ten largest clones hold more than 8%. By proportion, this clone is medium-sized. Sequencing was performed on unsorted PBMCs, taken at the start of antiretroviral therapy. The chain uses TRBV19 and TRBJ2-7; D may be TRBD1 (6 bases). This clonotype was obtained from a man in his fifties or sixties with HIV. DNA of the CDR3: TGTGCCAGTAGCACGAGGACAGTAACCTACGAGCAGTACTTC. Protein: CASSTRTVTYEQYF.